Shown below are 4 T cell receptor beta chains from a single sample sequenced in a study of cytomegalovirus exposure and HLA in healthy donors. The PCR contained 60 Vbeta and 13 Jbeta primers. Some clones are missing from TCRdb's copy, which holds only in-frame ones; the method was immunoSEQ multiplex PCR. Seen here are over 150,000 clones, 80% observed once, and the top ten hold roughly 5.5%. The sequencing input was PBMCs. The origin of the receptors is a woman in her 40s in good health and CMV-seropositive.

V gene TRBV10-1 combines with J gene TRBJ2-3; D is perhaps TRBD2 (5 bases). The V gene's germline CDR1 is WNHNN and CDR2 SYGVQD (reference sequence). The V end lost 3 bases, the J end lost 6 bases, and 16 bases lay between the germline ends. CDR3 length: 15 amino acids. CDR3 DNA sequence: TGCGCCAGCAGTGATCGGGGTCGGAGAGAGGATACGCAGTATTTT. This sequence encodes CASSDRGRREDTQYF.

This clone has only a few counts. This chain connects TRBV2 to TRBJ2-3; TRBD2 matches 8 bases. The germline V gene has CDR1 SNHLY and CDR2 FYNNEI. V lost 9 bases and J lost 5; bases outside the gene matches: 16. The CDR3 is 16 amino acids. The CDR3 region has the DNA TGTGCCAGTGATCGAGTAGCGGGGCCTAGTATAGATACGCAGTATTTT. Its protein is CASDRVAGPSIDTQYF.

There are a few counts of this clone. The chain is built from TRBV27 and TRBJ1-2; D uncertain. The V and J ends lost 0 bases and 0 bases respectively, with 5 bases between them. The CDR3 covers 14 residues. Per the germline V gene, CDR1 is MNHEY and CDR2 is SMNVEV (reference sequence). The CDR3 coding sequence is TGTGCCAGCAGTTTATCGGGAGCTAACTATGGCTACACCTTC. Protein sequence: CASSLSGANYGYTF.

The J gene is TRBJ2-1, the V gene TRBV11-2; 12 positions match TRBD2. The CDR3 extends over 15 amino acids. V was pared by 9 bases and J by 6 bases, with 9 bases of the junction left unmatched. Per the germline V gene, CDR1 is SGHAT and CDR2 is FQNNGV. CDR3 bases: TGTGCCAGTGACCTCGGGACTAGCGGGTTCAATGAGCAGTTCTTC. This encodes CASDLGTSGFNEQFF.